The sequence of this TCR beta chain was determined in a study of Tregs in tolerant kidney transplant recipients. Study-level results: In tolerant patients, donor-specific Tregs outgrew total Tregs, suggesting antigen-driven expansion.

Sequencing was performed with immunoSEQ multiplex PCR; in TCRdb, only in-frame clones are kept and a portion is missing. The sample shows more than 90,000 clones, 80% to 95% of them seen only once. In germline, CDR1 is MGHDK, CDR2 SYGVNS. CDR3 size: 17 residues. Trimming removed 3 bases at V and 4 bases at J, with 19 bases between. As for this clone: Its antigen is as yet unknown.

Related graft donors supplied nonmyeloablative bone marrow transplants, and mixed chimerism was transient. The J gene is TRBJ2-1, the V gene TRBV25-1, with D perhaps TRBD2 (6 bases). The specimen comprised CD4+ T cells from blood (PBMCs), sampled 12 months after the transplant. This sequence was found in a human patient who received a combined kidney and bone marrow transplant. T cells may partly derive from the graft donor. The CDR3 reads CASSDPARGRLYNEQFF. Written as DNA, the CDR3 is TGTGCCAGCAGTGACCCTGCTCGGGGGAGGCTGTACAATGAGCAGTTCTTC.